What follows are 10 T cell receptor beta chains derived from one specimen sequenced in a study of blood T cell repertoires in COVID-19. Sequencing used immunoSEQ multiplex PCR; TCRdb keeps in-frame clones, though not all of them. The table lists 150,000 to 200,000 clones, about 88% of them singletons. Sequenced: PBMCs or T cells enriched from blood (not recorded which). The receptors shown here come from a woman between 18 and 30 years old who had recovered from COVID-19.

The V call is TRBV21-1, the J call TRBJ1-5; TRBD1 was called by the table and not checked on the DNA. TRBV21-1 is reported as a pseudogene. This CDR3 comprises 19 residues. The CDR3 loop is CASSKKPPNHRGHHQPQHF. Here the CDR3 DNA reads TGTGCCAGCAGCAAAAAGCCCCCTAATCACCGGGGACATCATCAGCCCCAGCATTTT.

This clone showed up just once. The chain carries TRBV27 and TRBJ2-5; TRBD1 might be the D (5 bases). Germline V gene data show CDR1 as MNHEY and CDR2 as SMNVEV (reference sequence). This CDR3 region has 15 residues. Trimming took off 3 bases at V and 3 bases at J, with 14 bases between the two ends. CDR3 residues: CASSFGAGWEETQYF. The CDR3, as DNA: TGTGCCAGCAGTTTTGGCGCAGGGTGGGAAGAGACCCAGTACTTC.

The chain recombines TRBV10-2 with TRBJ2-2; tentatively, D is TRBD1 (5 bases). The CDR3 contains 14 residues. Germline lookup yields CDR1 WSHSY and CDR2 SAAADI. The V end was cut by 0 bases, the J end by 3 bases, with 5 bases between. The CDR3 here is CASSESGDTGELFF. The DNA for the CDR3 is TGCGCCAGCAGTGAGTCAGGGGACACCGGGGAGCTGTTTTTT.

This chain joins TRBV13 and TRBJ1-2; the D gene is possibly TRBD1 (5 bases). CDR3 length: 13 residues. Germline assignment: CDR1 PRHDT and CDR2 FYEKMQ (reference sequence). V was clipped by 1 base and J by 7 bases, with 10 bases between them. This chain's CDR3 is CASSLEWGSGYTF. CDR3 sequence (DNA): TGTGCCAGCAGCTTAGAGTGGGGCTCTGGCTACACCTTC.

This clone is a singleton in its sample. The gene calls are TRBV6-5 and TRBJ1-6; D perhaps matches TRBD1 (5 bases). This CDR3 spans 13 amino acids. Germline V gives CDR1 MNHEY, CDR2 SVGAGI. V dropped 8 bases and J dropped 8 bases, with 13 bases sitting between them. CDR3 DNA: TGTGCCAGCCGGCGGGGGATAGATTCACCCCTCCACTTT. Its protein is CASRRGIDSPLHF.

This chain links TRBV4-1 with TRBJ1-2, with TRBD1 as a possible D gene (6 bases). CDR1 MGHRA and CDR2 YSYEKL come from the germline V gene. V was clipped by 8 bases and J by 7 bases, with 17 bases between them. The CDR3 runs 13 residues. CDR3 in DNA: TGCGCCAGCGAAAACCGGGACATGAGTGGCTACACCTTC. This encodes CASENRDMSGYTF.

V usage is TRBV10-3 and J usage is TRBJ2-5, with TRBD1 as a possible D gene (6 bases). The germline gives CDR1 ENHRY, CDR2 SYGVKD. There are 15 residues in the CDR3. V dropped 5 bases and J dropped 5 bases, with 18 bases sitting between them. The CDR3 protein is CAISRDITSLETQYF. CDR3 nucleotide sequence: TGTGCCATCAGTCGGGACATAACTTCATTGGAGACCCAGTACTTC.

The CDR3 reads CASSPDRGYYGYTF. The CDR3 DNA reads as TGTGCCAGCAGCCCCGACAGGGGTTACTATGGCTACACCTTC. The chain couples TRBV5-6 to TRBJ1-2, with 8 bases aligning to TRBD1. This CDR3 contains 14 residues. The germline gives CDR1 SGHDT, CDR2 YYEEEE. Trimming removed 4 bases from V and 3 bases from J; junction bases left unmatched: 5.

The CDR3: CASSQPESFPSGGGNYGYTF. The CDR3, as DNA: TGTGCCAGCAGCCAACCCGAATCCTTCCCTTCAGGGGGCGGGAACTATGGCTACACCTTC. This chain connects TRBV3-1 (or the pseudogene TRBV3-2) to TRBJ1-2; 8 bases align to TRBD1. The germline V gene has CDR1 LGHDT and CDR2 YNNKEL (reference sequence). This CDR3 comprises 20 residues. With V trimmed by 2 bases and J by 2 bases, 19 bases remained unmatched.

This chain uses TRBV28 with TRBJ1-4; D unresolved. There are 12 residues in the CDR3. Trimming took off 4 bases at V and 11 bases at J, with 11 bases between the two ends. Germline CDR1 is MDHEN and CDR2 is SYDVKM. The CDR3, as DNA: TGTGCCAGCAGTTCGTCAGGCGAGAAACTGTTTTTT. This translates into CASSSSGEKLFF. The whole variable domain, remainder taken from reference TRBV28 and TRBJ1-4, is DVKVTQSSRYLVKRTGEKVFLECVQDMDHENMFWYRQDPGLGLRLIYFSYDVKMKEKGDIPEGYSVSREKKERFSLILESASTNQTSMYLCASSSSGEKLFFGSGTQLSVL.